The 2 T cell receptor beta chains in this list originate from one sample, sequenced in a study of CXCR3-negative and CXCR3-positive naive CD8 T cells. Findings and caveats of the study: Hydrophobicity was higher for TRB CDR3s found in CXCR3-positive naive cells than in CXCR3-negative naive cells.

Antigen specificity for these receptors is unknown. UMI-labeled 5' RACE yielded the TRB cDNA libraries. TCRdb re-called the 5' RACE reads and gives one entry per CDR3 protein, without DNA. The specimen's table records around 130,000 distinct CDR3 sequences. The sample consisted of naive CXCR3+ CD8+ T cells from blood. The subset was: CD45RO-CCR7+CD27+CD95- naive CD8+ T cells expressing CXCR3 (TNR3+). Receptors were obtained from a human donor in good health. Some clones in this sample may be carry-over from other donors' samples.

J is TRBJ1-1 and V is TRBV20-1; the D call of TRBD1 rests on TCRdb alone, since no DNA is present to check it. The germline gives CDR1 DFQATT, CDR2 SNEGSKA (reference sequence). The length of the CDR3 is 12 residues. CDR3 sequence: CSATPGGVVAFF.

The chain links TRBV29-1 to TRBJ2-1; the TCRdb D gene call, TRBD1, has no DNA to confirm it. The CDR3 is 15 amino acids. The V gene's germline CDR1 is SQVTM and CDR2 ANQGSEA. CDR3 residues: CSVEDYRGPYNEQFF.